A single sample gave rise to the 25 T cell receptor beta chains below, sequenced in a study of shared clonotypes between healthy human individuals. Method: immunoSEQ multiplex PCR; TCRdb's copy keeps in-frame clones and lacks some. The sample consists of about 490,000 clones, over 70% of them appearing once. The sample comprised PBMCs. All receptors come from a woman aged 40 to 49 in good health. Some clones in this sample may be carry-over from other donors' samples.

The CDR3 here is CASRRNSENSNQPQHF. The CDR3 coding sequence is TGTGCCAGCAGAAGAAACAGCGAAAATAGCAATCAGCCCCAGCATTTT. The gene calls are TRBV27 and TRBJ1-5; D unresolved. CDR3 length equals 16 residues. V was clipped by 6 bases and J by 0 bases, with 15 bases between them. From germline, CDR1 is MNHEY and CDR2 SMNVEV (reference sequence).

The V gene is TRBV10-3, the J gene TRBJ1-5; no clear D gene. Per germline, CDR1 ENHRY and CDR2 SYGVKD. V lost 0 bases and J lost 2, with 8 bases in between. CDR3 length: 15 amino acids. The CDR3 region is CAISESVRRNQPQHF. The CDR3 nucleotides are TGTGCCATCAGTGAGTCCGTACGGCGCAATCAGCCCCAGCATTTT.

V gene TRBV15 combines with J gene TRBJ2-3, with D perhaps given as TRBD1 or TRBD2 (5 bases each). Germline V CDR1 and CDR2: LNHNV, YYDKDF (reference sequence). CDR3 length: 15 amino acids. V was clipped by 2 bases and J by 8 bases, with 17 bases between them. The DNA for the CDR3 is TGTGCCACCAGCAGACCCGGGACCAAACAAACTACGCAGTATTTT. This translates into CATSRPGTKQTTQYF.

In its sample, this clone was seen once. At one of its ends the junction is not consistent with the germline gene, which may arise from a read error. This chain links TRBV4-1 with TRBJ1-2; TRBD1 matches 8 bases. CDR1 and CDR2 from the germline V gene are MGHRA and YSYEKL. CDR3 size: 15 residues. The CDR3 DNA follows: TGCTCCAGCAGCCAGCCGGGACAGGCATACTATGGCTACACCTTC. It translates to CSSSQPGQAYYGYTF.

This chain uses TRBV7-3 with TRBJ2-2; no clear D. The V and J ends lost 5 bases and 7 bases respectively, with 20 bases between them. The CDR3 runs to 16 residues. Germline lookup yields CDR1 SGHTA and CDR2 FQGTGA. CDR3 DNA: TGTGCCAGCAGCCCAACGGCGACCTACGGCAGCGGGGAGCTGTTTTTT. This translates into CASSPTATYGSGELFF.

By share, this clone ranks as medium-sized. The identical CDR3 is also encoded by other nucleotide sequences in the sample. This chain connects TRBV6-1 to TRBJ2-5, with a possible D match to TRBD2 (7 bases). Trimming took off 0 bases at V and 7 bases at J, with 15 bases between the two ends. This CDR3 region has 15 residues. Germline V gives CDR1 MNHNS, CDR2 SASEGT. This CDR3 reads CASSEAEGGLGTQYF. Written as DNA, the CDR3 is TGTGCCAGCAGTGAAGCGGAGGGGGGGTTAGGGACCCAGTACTTC.

V is TRBV7-3 and J is TRBJ2-3; D not resolved. V was trimmed by 1 base and J by 2 bases, leaving 7 bases between them. Germline loops: CDR1 SGHTA, CDR2 FQGTGA. There are 14 residues in the CDR3. CDR3 coding DNA: TGTGCCAGCAGCTTAAGTCCGGCCACAGATACGCAGTATTTT. Translated, it gives CASSLSPATDTQYF.

CDR3 sequence: CASAPNTRNQPQHF. The DNA of the CDR3 is TGTGCCAGCGCACCCAACACCCGCAATCAGCCCCAGCATTTT. The chain carries TRBV7-3 and TRBJ1-5; D is unclear. CDR1 is SGHTA and CDR2 is FQGTGA in the germline V gene. The length of the CDR3 is 14 residues. The V and J ends lost 8 bases and 2 bases respectively, with 13 bases between them.

This clone was seen once. This chain links TRBV7-2 with TRBJ1-2; 11 nucleotides agree with TRBD1. J gave up 5 bases and V 0 bases, and 5 bases lay outside the gene matches. This CDR3 spans 16 amino acids. The germline CDR1 and CDR2 sequences are SGHTA and FQGNSA. This chain's CDR3 is CASSLASGTGGYGYTF. CDR3 DNA: TGTGCCAGCAGCTTAGCCTCCGGGACAGGGGGGTATGGCTACACCTTC.

About this clone: A far larger clone lies a single base away; this is likely a read error. The V and J genes are TRBV27 and TRBJ2-7; 7 bases align to TRBD1. The germline V gene has CDR1 MNHEY and CDR2 SMNVEV (reference sequence). The CDR3 loop spans 15 amino acids. The CDR3 coding sequence is TGTGCCAGCAGTCCCGGGACAGCCTTCTCCTACGAGCAGCACTTC. Protein: CASSPGTAFSYEQHF.

About this clone: A read error likely explains this, since a far larger clone differs by one base. This chain connects TRBV11-2 to TRBJ1-1; 12 nucleotides align to TRBD1. The CDR3 covers 13 residues. Looked up from germline, CDR1 is SGHAT and CDR2 is FQNNGV. V dropped 5 bases and J dropped 10; count of bases not matched to a gene: 5. CDR3 loop: CASSQGQGAGAFF. The CDR3 DNA follows: TGTGCCAGCAGCCAGGGACAGGGGGCTGGAGCTTTCTTT.

At least ten counts were recorded for this clone. Within the sample, other DNA sequences also encode this same CDR3. The chain joins TRBV11-1 to TRBJ2-7, with 7 bases lining up with TRBD1. Germline CDR1 is SGHAT and CDR2 is FQDESV (reference sequence). V was pared by 1 base and J by 5 bases, with 5 bases of the junction left unmatched. This CDR3 spans 14 amino acids. The CDR3 region has the DNA TGTGCCAGCAGCTTAGGACAGGGCGTCAACGAGCAGTACTTC. This codes for CASSLGQGVNEQYF. The entire variable domain, with the rest obtained from reference TRBV11-1 and TRBJ2-7, is as follows: EAEVAQSPRYKITEKSQAVAFWCDPISGHATLYWYRQILGQGPELLVQFQDESVVDDSQLPKDRFSAERLKGVDSTLKIQPAELGDSAMYLCASSLGQGVNEQYFGPGTRLTVT.

In the case of this clone: A much more abundant neighbour one base away suggests this may be a read error. This CDR3 is CASSYTRDTDAQYF. In DNA form, the CDR3 reads TGTGCCAGCAGTTACACGCGGGACACAGATGCGCAGTATTTT. The chain joins TRBV6-5 to TRBJ2-3; D tentatively fits TRBD1 or TRBD2 (6 bases each). The CDR3 consists of 14 residues. The germline V gene has CDR1 MNHEY and CDR2 SVGAGI.

The V call is TRBV29-1, the J call TRBJ1-1, with D possibly matching TRBD1 (5 bases). V was clipped by 6 bases and J by 0 bases, with 11 bases between them. Germline CDR1 is SQVTM and CDR2 is ANQGSEA. This CDR3 contains 13 residues. In nucleotides, the CDR3 is TGCAGCGTGGGAACAGGTATGAACACTGAAGCTTTCTTT. It codes for CSVGTGMNTEAFF.

With regard to this clone: With a far larger clone one base away, a read error is the likely cause. This rearrangement joins TRBV7-8 to TRBJ1-3; D not resolved. Germline lookup yields CDR1 SGHVS and CDR2 FQNEAQ. The CDR3 length is 14 residues. The ends were cut back, 2 bases at V and 0 bases at J, with 5 bases in the middle. As DNA, the CDR3 is TGTGCCAGCAGCTTATCCATCTCTGGAAACACCATATATTTT. This sequence encodes CASSLSISGNTIYF.

Details on this clone: Only one base separates this from a far larger clonotype, so it likely reflects a read error. The same CDR3 is also encoded by other DNA sequences in this sample. J is TRBJ2-6 and V is TRBV11-3; no firm D call. The CDR3 spans 16 residues. Germline assignment: CDR1 SGHNT and CDR2 YENEEA. Trimming cost V 3 bases and J 0 bases, with 9 bases left between them. In nucleotides, the CDR3 is TGTGCCAGCAGCTTCAGACGGAACTCTGGGGCCAACGTCCTGACTTTC. Translation: CASSFRRNSGANVLTF. Drawing the rest from reference TRBV11-3 and TRBJ2-6, the complete variable domain is EAGVVQSPRYKIIEKKQPVAFWCNPISGHNTLYWYLQNLGQGPELLIRYENEEAVDDSQLPKDRFSAERLKGVDSTLKIQPAELGDSAVYLCASSFRRNSGANVLTFGAGSRLTVL.

The rearrangement uses TRBV5-1 and TRBJ1-1; 12 nucleotides line up with TRBD1. J gave up 1 base and V 4 bases, and 14 bases lay outside the gene matches. CDR1 and CDR2 from the germline V gene are SGHRS and YFSETQ. This CDR3 spans 19 amino acids. In DNA form, the CDR3 reads TGCGCCAGCAGCCCCACTCGGGGGACAGGGGGCAGGGAGAACACTGAAGCTTTCTTT. It translates to CASSPTRGTGGRENTEAFF.

V usage is TRBV6-6 and J usage is TRBJ1-1; maybe TRBD1 (6 bases). Trimming cost V 2 bases and J 4 bases, with 11 bases left between them. CDR3 length: 14 amino acids. Looked up from germline, CDR1 is MNHNY and CDR2 is SVGAGI (reference sequence). Here the CDR3 reads CASSYVDSRTEAFF. The CDR3 coding sequence is TGTGCCAGCAGTTACGTGGACAGTCGCACTGAAGCTTTCTTT.

The chain couples TRBV5-4 to TRBJ2-7, with 9 bases that match TRBD2. Germline V gene sequence: CDR1 SGHNT, CDR2 YYREEE (reference sequence). CDR3 length equals 15 residues. Losses at the gene ends were 4 bases for V and 5 bases for J; bases not matched to a gene: 10. The CDR3 protein is CASSDKAGGPHEQYF. The CDR3, as DNA: TGTGCCAGCAGCGACAAGGCGGGAGGGCCCCACGAGCAGTACTTC.

Points on this clone: Given a far larger clone just one base away, this is likely a sequencing read error. This rearrangement joins TRBV7-9 to TRBJ1-1, with D hard to call. Germline CDR1 reads SEHNR; CDR2 reads FQNEAQ (reference sequence). The germline V and J ends were trimmed by 3 bases and 4 bases, with 12 bases remaining between them. The CDR3 consists of 14 residues. CDR3 protein: CASSFVGASTEAFF. CDR3 in DNA: TGTGCCAGCAGCTTCGTGGGCGCGAGCACTGAAGCTTTCTTT.

The CDR3 is CASSAGSSLPHWYEQYF. The CDR3 DNA follows: TGTGCCAGCAGTGCCGGGAGTTCCTTACCTCATTGGTACGAGCAGTACTTC. The rearrangement joins TRBV6-4 to TRBJ2-7; TRBD2 is a possible D gene (6 bases). The germline V gene has CDR1 MRHNA and CDR2 SNTAGT. CDR3 length equals 17 residues. Trimming stripped 4 bases from V and 4 bases from J, with 23 bases between.

This clone was seen more than once but under ten times. A single base is all that separates this from a far larger clone, so a read error is likely. The chain joins TRBV4-1 to TRBJ2-5; D is uncertain. Germline CDR1 and CDR2: MGHRA and YSYEKL. The CDR3 contains 13 residues. The germline V and J ends were trimmed by 2 bases and 10 bases, with 14 bases remaining between them. The CDR3 DNA follows: TGCGCCAGCAGCCAATATAGTGTAGCAGTCCAGTACTTC. Residues: CASSQYSVAVQYF.

The rearrangement links TRBV11-2 to TRBJ2-5, with 13 bases matching TRBD2. CDR1 and CDR2 from the germline V gene are SGHAT and FQNNGV. The CDR3 consists of 17 residues. V lost 2 bases to trimming and J lost 5 bases; unmatched junction nucleotides: 8. CDR3 in amino acids: CASSLSTSGRARETQYF. The CDR3 nucleotides are TGTGCCAGCAGCTTATCTACTAGCGGGAGGGCCCGGGAGACCCAGTACTTC.

Comments on this clone: This is likely an artifact of a read error, given a far larger clone one base away. J is TRBJ1-5 and V is TRBV30; tentative D call: TRBD1 (5 bases). In germline, CDR1 is GTSNPN, CDR2 SVGIG (reference sequence). This CDR3 region has 15 residues. Trimming removed 2 bases from V and 2 bases from J, with 13 bases in between. The CDR3 DNA sequence: TGTGCCTGGAGTCTGACGGGGCCTGGCAATCAGCCCCAGCATTTT. The encoded protein is CAWSLTGPGNQPQHF.

This clone was seen just once. The chain recombines TRBV2 with TRBJ2-3; 9 bases are a match to TRBD2. V lost 7 bases to trimming and J lost 2 bases; unmatched junction nucleotides: 7. Looked up from germline, CDR1 is SNHLY and CDR2 is FYNNEI. The CDR3 extends over 15 amino acids. CDR3 amino acids: CASIIVAGATDTQYF. The DNA of the CDR3 is TGTGCCAGCATTATAGTAGCGGGAGCCACAGATACGCAGTATTTT.